This T cell receptor beta chain is drawn from a study of response to subunit inactivated influenza vaccine. V lost 6 bases to trimming and J lost 0 bases, with 14 bases between them. Germline V CDR1 and CDR2: LNHDA, SQIVND (reference sequence). The CDR3 is 15 residues long. In TCRdb, the RT-PCR reads were re-called with MiXCR into one record per CDR3 protein. The table lists 860,000 or so distinct CDR3 sequences, roughly 20% of them singletons, with more than 8.5% in the top ten. The receptor was derived from a man aged 50 or older who received an inactivated influenza vaccine. This rearrangement joins TRBV19 to TRBJ1-2; D possibly corresponds to TRBD1 (5 bases). This specimen consisted of PBMCs from blood, obtained approximately 5 days after vaccination. CDR3 sequence reads: CASRAGSEANYGYTF. For the CDR3, the DNA is TGTGCCAGTAGAGCAGGGTCGGAAGCTAACTATGGCTACACCTTC.